These 22 T cell receptor beta chains originate from one sample sequenced in a study of blood T cell repertoires in COVID-19. Assay: immunoSEQ multiplex PCR; the TCRdb copy retains only in-frame clones and omits some. The data show 25,000 to 35,000 clones, 70% to 90% seen once. Specimen: peripheral blood. The receptors originated from a human donor in a cohort sampled during active COVID-19.

This chain connects TRBV5-1 to TRBJ1-6, with D possibly being TRBD1 (6 bases). The CDR3 sequence is 15 residues long. V shed 4 bases and J shed 7 bases, with 15 bases lying between them. In germline, CDR1 is SGHRS, CDR2 YFSETQ. CDR3 amino acids: CASSPGGQVNSPLHF. The CDR3 DNA follows: TGCGCCAGCAGCCCGGGGGGGCAGGTGAATTCACCCCTCCACTTT. Looking up the rest from reference TRBV5-1 and TRBJ1-6 gives the full variable domain: KAGVTQTPRYLIKTRGQQVTLSCSPISGHRSVSWYQQTPGQGLQFLFEYFSETQRNKGNFPGRFSGRQFSNSRSEMNVSTLELGDSALYLCASSPGGQVNSPLHFGNGTRLTVT.

The chain is built from TRBV28 and TRBJ1-6; possibly TRBD1 for D (5 bases). Trimming removed 5 bases from V and 3 bases from J, with 11 bases in between. The CDR3 totals 15 residues. The V gene's germline CDR1 is MDHEN and CDR2 SYDVKM. In DNA form, the CDR3 reads TGTGCCAGCAGTCAATCCAGGGACTATAATTCACCCCTCCACTTT. Translation: CASSQSRDYNSPLHF.

The CDR3 DNA reads TGTGCCAGTAGTATTTGGACAGGGGATCAGCCCCAGCATTTT. This gives the protein CASSIWTGDQPQHF. The chain recombines TRBV19 with TRBJ1-5; 9 bases agree with TRBD1. This CDR3 comprises 14 residues. The germline gives CDR1 LNHDA, CDR2 SQIVND (reference sequence). The V gene end was trimmed by 3 bases and the J gene end by 5 bases; junction bases not matched to a gene: 2.

J is TRBJ1-6 and V is TRBV7-8; 10 bases line up with TRBD1. The CDR3 is 15 amino acids. Trimming at V came to 4 bases and at J to 9 bases, leaving 6 bases not matched to a gene. The germline CDR1 and CDR2 sequences are SGHVS and FQNEAQ. The CDR3 is CASSSGQGVVSPLHF. DNA of the CDR3: TGTGCCAGCAGCTCCGGACAGGGGGTTGTTTCACCCCTCCACTTT.

The chain uses TRBV6-4 and TRBJ2-1; 10 nucleotides align to TRBD2. This CDR3 has 14 amino acids. V was clipped by 5 bases and J by 6 bases; unmatched bases: 4. The V gene's germline CDR1 is MRHNA and CDR2 SNTAGT. The CDR3 region is CASSTLAGSNEQFF. The CDR3 DNA sequence: TGTGCCAGCAGTACACTAGCGGGGTCCAATGAGCAGTTCTTC.

The chain employs TRBV11-2 and TRBJ2-1, with unresolved D. Germline V gene data show CDR1 as SGHAT and CDR2 as FQNNGV. Trimming removed 2 bases from V and 5 bases from J, with 19 bases in between. This CDR3 has 17 amino acids. The CDR3 protein is CASSLFLGPNLNNEQFF. The CDR3 DNA sequence: TGTGCCAGCAGCTTATTCCTCGGTCCCAATTTAAACAATGAGCAGTTCTTC.

The V call is TRBV30, the J call TRBJ2-7; 7 bases are a match to TRBD1. The CDR3 sequence is 14 residues long. V trimming: 3 bases; J trimming: 3 bases; junction bases outside the gene matches: 8. Germline V gene lookup returns CDR1 GTSNPN and CDR2 SVGIG (reference sequence). The CDR3 DNA follows: TGTGCCTGGAGAAGGACAGGTGGACGCTACGAGCAGTACTTC. It translates to CAWRRTGGRYEQYF.

This clone was recorded only once. The CDR3 coding sequence is TGTGCCAGCAGTTTCTGGGGACACGGACGCACAGATACGCAGTATTTT. It specifies CASSFWGHGRTDTQYF. J is TRBJ2-3 and V is TRBV27, with D maybe TRBD1 (6 bases). V lost 3 bases to trimming and J lost 1 base, with 14 bases between them. Germline-derived CDR1 and CDR2 are MNHEY and SMNVEV (reference sequence). The CDR3 length is 16 residues.

The rearrangement uses TRBV9 and TRBJ1-1; no reliable D call. V was clipped by 0 bases and J by 4 bases, with 10 bases between them. Germline V gives CDR1 SGDLS, CDR2 YYNGEE. This CDR3 has 14 amino acids. The CDR3 DNA follows: TGTGCCAGCAGCGTAGGGAGGCTGAGCACTGAAGCTTTCTTT. Translating gives CASSVGRLSTEAFF.

This chain connects TRBV24-1 to TRBJ1-2, with 11 positions matching TRBD1. In germline, CDR1 is KGHDR, CDR2 SFDVKD. The CDR3 covers 14 residues. V lost 9 bases to trimming and J lost 5 bases; unmatched junction nucleotides: 7. CDR3 in amino acids: CATGTGGDWYGYTF. For the CDR3, the DNA is TGTGCCACCGGGACAGGGGGGGACTGGTATGGCTACACCTTC.

This chain uses TRBV28 with TRBJ2-3; 7 bases agree with TRBD2. The CDR3 runs to 15 residues. Germline lookup yields CDR1 MDHEN and CDR2 SYDVKM. Trimming took 2 bases from V and 2 from J; bases not matched to a gene: 4. For the CDR3, the DNA is TGTGCCAGCAGTTTACTTAGCGGGTCCACAGATACGCAGTATTTT. Translation: CASSLLSGSTDTQYF.

The DNA of the CDR3 is TGTGCCAGCATTGACAGGGGGCTCTCGAACACTGAAGCTTTCTTT. As protein: CASIDRGLSNTEAFF. The chain carries TRBV6-6 and TRBJ1-1; TRBD1 matches 10 bases. CDR3 size: 15 residues. Germline V gives CDR1 MNHNY, CDR2 SVGAGI (reference sequence). The J segment lost 1 base and the V segment lost 7 bases, leaving 6 bases of the junction unmatched.

CDR3 sequence (DNA): TGTGCCAGCAGCTACGCCTTTGGGGCCCTATACGAGCAGTACTTC. Residues: CASSYAFGALYEQYF. The chain uses TRBV11-2 and TRBJ2-7; D may be TRBD1 (5 bases). Germline V lookup: CDR1 SGHAT, CDR2 FQNNGV. Trimming pared 4 bases from V and 4 bases from J, leaving 17 bases between. This CDR3 contains 15 residues. Using reference TRBV11-2 and TRBJ2-7 for the parts outside the CDR3, the full variable domain is EAGVAQSPRYKIIEKRQSVAFWCNPISGHATLYWYQQILGQGPKLLIQFQNNGVVDDSQLPKDRFSAERLKGVDSTLKIQPAKLEDSAVYLCASSYAFGALYEQYFGPGTRLTVT.

V usage is TRBV2 and J usage is TRBJ2-1; 10 nucleotides match TRBD2. Germline V gene sequence: CDR1 SNHLY, CDR2 FYNNEI. V was pared by 4 bases and J by 3 bases, with 9 bases of the junction left unmatched. The CDR3 is 17 residues long. The CDR3, as DNA: TGTGCCAGCAGTGGCAGACCTAGCGGGGGATACTACAATGAGCAGTTCTTC. Its translation is CASSGRPSGGYYNEQFF.

This clone was counted a single time. The rearrangement uses TRBV7-8 and TRBJ2-3; 13 nucleotides align to TRBD2. The V gene end was trimmed by 4 bases and the J gene end by 3 bases; junction bases not matched to a gene: 10. The CDR3 loop spans 18 amino acids. Germline loops: CDR1 SGHVS, CDR2 FQNEAQ. This CDR3 reads CASSSYPLAGGLTDTQYF. In nucleotides, the CDR3 is TGTGCCAGCAGCTCCTACCCACTAGCGGGGGGGCTTACAGATACGCAGTATTTT.

The chain employs TRBV28 and TRBJ2-7; TRBD2 might be the D (7 bases). The CDR3 totals 15 residues. The ends were cut back, 7 bases at V and 3 bases at J, with 19 bases in the middle. Germline-derived CDR1 and CDR2 are MDHEN and SYDVKM. DNA for the CDR3: TGTGCCAGCACCCCGGGAAGAAGGGGGGGCTACGAGCAGTACTTC. It encodes CASTPGRRGGYEQYF.

This clone came up a few times. The chain carries TRBV24-1 and TRBJ2-2; TRBD1 matches at 10 bases. CDR3 length: 16 amino acids. Per the germline V gene, CDR1 is KGHDR and CDR2 is SFDVKD. J gave up 6 bases and V 3 bases, and 6 bases lay outside the gene matches. The chain's CDR3 is CATSDPRTGGPGELFF. The DNA for the CDR3 is TGTGCCACCAGTGATCCCCGGACAGGGGGGCCCGGGGAGCTGTTTTTT.

The rearrangement links TRBV5-4 to TRBJ2-5; weak D call: TRBD2 (7 bases). From germline, CDR1 is SGHNT and CDR2 YYREEE (reference sequence). The CDR3 loop spans 16 amino acids. V lost 3 bases to trimming and J lost 5 bases, with 20 bases between them. CDR3 protein: CASSWGGTSLGETQYF. DNA of the CDR3: TGTGCCAGCAGCTGGGGGGGCACCAGTTTAGGGGAGACCCAGTACTTC.

The gene calls are TRBV10-2 and TRBJ2-7, with 11 positions matching TRBD2. The J segment lost 5 bases and the V segment lost 8 bases, leaving 11 bases of the junction unmatched. From germline, CDR1 is WSHSY and CDR2 SAAADI. The CDR3 consists of 15 residues. The CDR3 spells CASGGIAGGSHEQYF. CDR3 coding DNA: TGCGCCAGCGGGGGGATAGCGGGGGGGTCCCACGAGCAGTACTTC.

The V call is TRBV5-1, the J call TRBJ2-7, with 9 bases lining up with TRBD1. Germline CDR1 and CDR2: SGHRS and YFSETQ. With 2 bases clipped from V and 6 bases from J, the junction kept 9 bases outside the gene matches. CDR3 length: 15 residues. CDR3 region: CASSLTRDRVGEQYF. CDR3 nucleotides: TGCGCCAGCAGCTTAACCCGGGACAGGGTAGGCGAGCAGTACTTC.

This chain joins TRBV9 and TRBJ2-1, with 8 nucleotides matching TRBD2. Germline V CDR1 and CDR2: SGDLS, YYNGEE. J gave up 5 bases and V 0 bases, and 7 bases lay outside the gene matches. This CDR3 spans 16 amino acids. CDR3 amino acids: CASSVGSSGRDNEQFF. The CDR3 DNA reads TGTGCCAGCAGCGTAGGGTCTAGCGGGCGAGACAATGAGCAGTTCTTC. The complete variable domain, with remaining parts taken from reference TRBV9 and TRBJ2-1, reads DSGVTQTPKHLITATGQRVTLRCSPRSGDLSVYWYQQSLDQGLQFLIQYYNGEERAKGNILERFSAQQFPDLHSELNLSSLELGDSALYFCASSVGSSGRDNEQFFGPGTRLTVL.

The J gene is TRBJ1-5, the V gene TRBV30, with 9 bases lining up with TRBD1. CDR3 length equals 17 residues. Germline-derived CDR1 and CDR2 are GTSNPN and SVGIG (reference sequence). Unmatched junction bases numbered 8, after V lost 1 base and J lost 1 base. CDR3 region: CAWSAGGQGGSNQPQHF. The CDR3 coding sequence is TGTGCCTGGAGTGCAGGGGGACAGGGCGGGAGCAATCAGCCCCAGCATTTT.